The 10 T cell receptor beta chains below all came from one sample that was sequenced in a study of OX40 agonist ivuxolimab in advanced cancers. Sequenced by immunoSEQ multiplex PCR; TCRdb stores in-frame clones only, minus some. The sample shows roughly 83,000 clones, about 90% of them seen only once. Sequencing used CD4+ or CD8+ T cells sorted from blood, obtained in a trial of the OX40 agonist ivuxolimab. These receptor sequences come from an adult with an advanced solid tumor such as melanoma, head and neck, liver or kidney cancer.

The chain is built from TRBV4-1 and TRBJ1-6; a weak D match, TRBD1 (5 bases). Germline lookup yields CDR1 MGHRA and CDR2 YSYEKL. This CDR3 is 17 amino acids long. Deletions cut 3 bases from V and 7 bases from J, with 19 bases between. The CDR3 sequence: CASSQPTAGTFNSPLHF. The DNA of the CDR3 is TGCGCCAGCAGCCAGCCCACCGCCGGGACCTTCAATTCACCCCTCCACTTT.

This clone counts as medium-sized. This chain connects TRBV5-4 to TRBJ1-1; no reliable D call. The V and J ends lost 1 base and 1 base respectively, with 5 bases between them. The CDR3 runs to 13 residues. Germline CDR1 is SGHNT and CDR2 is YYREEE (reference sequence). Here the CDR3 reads CASSLPGNTEAFF. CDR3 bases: TGTGCCAGCAGCTTGCCCGGGAACACTGAAGCTTTCTTT.

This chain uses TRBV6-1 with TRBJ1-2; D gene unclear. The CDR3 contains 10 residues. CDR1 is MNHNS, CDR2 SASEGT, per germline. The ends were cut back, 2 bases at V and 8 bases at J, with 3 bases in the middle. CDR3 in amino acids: CASSELGYTF. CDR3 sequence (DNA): TGTGCCAGCAGTGAATTGGGCTACACCTTC.

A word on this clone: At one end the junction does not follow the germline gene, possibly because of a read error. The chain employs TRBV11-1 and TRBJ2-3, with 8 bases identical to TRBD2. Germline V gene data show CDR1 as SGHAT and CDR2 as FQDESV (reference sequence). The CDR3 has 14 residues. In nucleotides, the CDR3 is TGTGCCAGCAGCGTAGCGGGGAGCACAGATACGCAGTATTTT. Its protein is CASSVAGSTDTQYF.

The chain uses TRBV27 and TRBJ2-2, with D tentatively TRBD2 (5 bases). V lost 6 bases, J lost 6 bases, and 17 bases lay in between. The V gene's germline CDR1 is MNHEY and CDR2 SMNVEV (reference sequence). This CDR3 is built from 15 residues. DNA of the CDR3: TGTGCCAGCAGGGAAAGCGGCTTGATGTCCGGGGAGCTGTTTTTT. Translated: CASRESGLMSGELFF.

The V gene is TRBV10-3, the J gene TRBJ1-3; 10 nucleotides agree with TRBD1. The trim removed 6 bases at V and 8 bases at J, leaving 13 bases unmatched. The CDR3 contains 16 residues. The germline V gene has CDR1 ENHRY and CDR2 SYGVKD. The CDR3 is CAISGGKGTGEDTIYF. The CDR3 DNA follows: TGTGCCATCAGCGGTGGGAAGGGGACAGGGGAGGACACCATATATTTT.

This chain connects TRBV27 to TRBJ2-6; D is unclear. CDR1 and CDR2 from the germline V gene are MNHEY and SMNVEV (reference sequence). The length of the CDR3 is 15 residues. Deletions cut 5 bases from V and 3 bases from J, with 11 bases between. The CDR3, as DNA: TGTGCCAGCAGTCTATTCGTCGGTGGGGCCAACGTCCTGACTTTC. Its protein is CASSLFVGGANVLTF.

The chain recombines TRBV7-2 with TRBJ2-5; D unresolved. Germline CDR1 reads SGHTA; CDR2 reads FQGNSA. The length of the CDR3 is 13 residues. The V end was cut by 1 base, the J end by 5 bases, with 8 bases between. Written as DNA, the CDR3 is TGTGCCAGCAGCTTAGAATGGTCGGAGACCCAGTACTTC. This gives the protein CASSLEWSETQYF.

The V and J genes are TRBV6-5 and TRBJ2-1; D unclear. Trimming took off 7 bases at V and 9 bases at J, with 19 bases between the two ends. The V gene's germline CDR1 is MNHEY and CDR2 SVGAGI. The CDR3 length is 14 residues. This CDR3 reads CASTLFVRIGEQFF. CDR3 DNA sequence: TGTGCCAGCACCTTGTTTGTTAGGATTGGTGAGCAGTTCTTC.

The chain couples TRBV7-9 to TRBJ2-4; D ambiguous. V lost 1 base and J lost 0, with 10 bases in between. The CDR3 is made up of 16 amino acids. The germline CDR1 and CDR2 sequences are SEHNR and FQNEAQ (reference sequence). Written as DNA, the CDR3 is TGTGCCAGCAGCTTAGATCAGGCCCTAGCCAAAAACATTCAGTACTTC. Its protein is CASSLDQALAKNIQYF. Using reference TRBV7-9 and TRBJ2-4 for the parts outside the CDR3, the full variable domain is DTGVSQNPRHKITKRGQNVTFRCDPISEHNRLYWYRQTLGQGPEFLTYFQNEAQLEKSRLLSDRFSAERPKGSFSTLEIQRTEQGDSAMYLCASSLDQALAKNIQYFGAGTRLSVL.